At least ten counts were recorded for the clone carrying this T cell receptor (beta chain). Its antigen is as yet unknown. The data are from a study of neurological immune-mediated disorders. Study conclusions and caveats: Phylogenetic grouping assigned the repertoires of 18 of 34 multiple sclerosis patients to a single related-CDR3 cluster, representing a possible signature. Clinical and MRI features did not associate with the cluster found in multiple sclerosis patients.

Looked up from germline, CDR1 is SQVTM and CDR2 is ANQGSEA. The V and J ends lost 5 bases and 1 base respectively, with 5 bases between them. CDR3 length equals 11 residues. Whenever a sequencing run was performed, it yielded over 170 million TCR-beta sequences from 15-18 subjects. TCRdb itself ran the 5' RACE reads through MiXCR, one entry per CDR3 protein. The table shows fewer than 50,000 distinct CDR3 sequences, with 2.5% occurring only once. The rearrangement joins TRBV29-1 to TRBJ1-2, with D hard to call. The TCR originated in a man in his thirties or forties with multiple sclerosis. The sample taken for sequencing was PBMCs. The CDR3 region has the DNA TGCAGCGTTCAGGATAACTATGGCTACACCTTC. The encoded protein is CSVQDNYGYTF.